Sequencing of this T cell receptor beta chain was carried out in a study of neurological immune-mediated disorders. Time point noted: longitudinal time-point 3. In this sample, this clonotype turned up many times. As yet, its antigen is unknown. Germline assignment: CDR1 SGHRS and CDR2 YFSETQ. The CDR3 covers 14 residues. V lost 0 bases, J lost 4 bases, and 10 bases lay in between. TCRdb ran MiXCR on the 5' RACE reads and lists one entry per CDR3 protein. The sample has about 45,000 distinct CDR3 sequences, roughly 12% seen once. Points from the study as a whole: HTLV-1-associated myelopathy displayed the greatest TCR clonal expansion, and multiple sclerosis exhibited the smallest, lower than that of healthy controls.

This receptor was taken from a man aged 30-40 years in good health. Sequencing input: PBMCs. This rearrangement joins TRBV5-1 to TRBJ1-1; D gene ambiguous. This chain's CDR3 is CASSLAGGSTEAFF. DNA for the CDR3: TGCGCCAGCAGCTTGGCTGGCGGAAGCACTGAAGCTTTCTTT.